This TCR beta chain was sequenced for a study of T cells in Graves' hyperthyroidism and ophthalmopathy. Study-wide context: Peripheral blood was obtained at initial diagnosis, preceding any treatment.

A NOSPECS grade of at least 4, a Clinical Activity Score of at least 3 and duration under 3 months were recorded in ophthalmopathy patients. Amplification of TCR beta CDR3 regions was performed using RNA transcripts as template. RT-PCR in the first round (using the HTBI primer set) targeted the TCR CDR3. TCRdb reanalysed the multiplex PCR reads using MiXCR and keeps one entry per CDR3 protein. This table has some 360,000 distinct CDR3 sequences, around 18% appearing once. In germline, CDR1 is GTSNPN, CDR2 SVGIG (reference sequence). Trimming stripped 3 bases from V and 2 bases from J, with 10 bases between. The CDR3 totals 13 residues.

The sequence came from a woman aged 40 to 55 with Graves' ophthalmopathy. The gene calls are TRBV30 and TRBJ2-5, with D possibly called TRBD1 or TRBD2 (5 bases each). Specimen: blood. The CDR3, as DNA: TGTGCCTGGAGGTGGGGGTTACAAGAGACCCAGTACTTC. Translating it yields CAWRWGLQETQYF.